These T cell receptor beta chains were read from a single sample in a study of T cells in Graves' hyperthyroidism and ophthalmopathy. In TCRdb, the multiplex PCR reads were re-called with MiXCR into one record per CDR3 protein. This sample has about 600,000 distinct CDR3 sequences, with more than 15% found just once. The source material was blood. These receptors came from a woman aged 40 to 50 with Graves' ophthalmopathy. The CDR3 runs from the conserved cysteine through the conserved F or W. D genes are given only for firm matches. Only part of the rows carry a size: once, few, many, or a class if the clone is expanded.

>TRBJ2-5|-|TRBV6-1|many
CASTKGDVGSGETQYF
TGTGCCAGCACCAAAGGGGACGTGGGGTCCGGAGAGACCCAGTACTTC
>TRBJ2-7|-|TRBV11-2|many
CASSVTATYEQYF
TGTGCCAGCAGCGTGACAGCCACCTACGAGCAGTACTTC
>TRBJ1-2|TRBD1|TRBV7-9|-
CASSATGGPANYGYTF
TGTGCCAGCAGCGCCACAGGGGGCCCTGCTAACTATGGCTACACCTTC
>TRBJ2-5|TRBD1|TRBV20-1|-
CSARGDGRDRVFQETQYF
TGCAGTGCTAGAGGAGATGGCCGGGACAGGGTTTTCCAGGAGACCCAGTACTTC
>TRBJ2-5|-|TRBV2|few
CASSEQGHPAETQYF
TGTGCCAGCAGTGAACAGGGACACCCGGCGGAGACCCAGTACTTC
>TRBJ2-6|-|TRBV10-3|-
CAISDLDGISGANVLTF
TGTGCCATCAGTGACCTCGACGGAATCTCTGGGGCCAACGTCCTGACTTTC
>TRBJ2-1|-|TRBV7-6|few
CASSLALHLTGRSYNEQFF
TGTGCCAGCAGCTTAGCGCTTCATCTGACAGGGAGGTCCTACAATGAGCAGTTCTTC
>TRBJ1-4|TRBD1|TRBV2|many
CASNRDRAFDNEKLFF
TGTGCCAGCAATCGGGACAGGGCATTTGATAATGAAAAACTGTTTTTT
>TRBJ2-5|-|TRBV19|-
CASRLTGVVAETQYF
TGTGCCAGTAGGCTGACAGGAGTGGTTGCAGAGACCCAGTACTTC
>TRBJ2-1|TRBD2|TRBV6-2/TRBV6-3|-
CASKGLAGPNEQFF
TGTGCCAGCAAAGGACTAGCGGGACCCAATGAGCAGTTCTTC
>TRBJ1-2|-|TRBV20-1|few
CSAHDRLYGYTF
TGCAGTGCCCACGACAGGCTCTATGGCTACACCTTC
>TRBJ2-1|TRBD2|TRBV5-1|many
CASSLLGLALNEQFF
TGCGCCAGCAGCTTGCTCGGACTAGCACTCAATGAGCAGTTCTTC
>TRBJ1-6|-|TRBV28|few
CASSLSVPGRFYVGERSPLHF
TGTGCCAGCAGTTTAAGTGTACCGGGCCGATTTTATGTGGGGGAAAGGTCACCCCTCCACTTT
>TRBJ2-1|-|TRBV2|many
CASSVRLGQFF
TGTGCCAGCAGTGTAAGGTTGGGGCAGTTCTTC
>TRBJ2-3|TRBD2|TRBV2|many
CASKEGLPVDTQYF
TGTGCCAGTAAGGAGGGACTACCAGTCGATACGCAGTATTTT
>TRBJ1-2|-|TRBV18|few
CASSPSPGPIANYGYTF
TGTGCCAGCTCACCTTCTCCGGGACCGATAGCTAACTATGGCTACACCTTC
>TRBJ1-2|-|TRBV7-9|-
CASSLGATNGYTF
TGTGCCAGCAGCTTAGGGGCAACTAATGGCTACACCTTC
>TRBJ1-6|-|TRBV5-1|few
CASSLAGRDSPLHF
TGCGCCAGCAGCTTGGCCGGTCGGGACTCACCCCTCCACTTT
>TRBJ1-1|-|TRBV10-3|-
CAISEGGAEAFF
TGTGCCATCAGTGAAGGAGGGGCTGAAGCTTTCTTT
>TRBJ2-3|TRBD2|TRBV6-1|few
CAGKRTSGRATSTDTQYF
TGTGCCGGAAAGAGGACTAGCGGGAGGGCAACTAGCACAGATACGCAGTATTTT
>TRBJ2-7|-|TRBV28|many
CASSQPPGNEQYF
TGTGCCAGCAGCCAACCCCCAGGGAACGAGCAGTACTTC
>TRBJ1-2|-|TRBV7-9|few
CASTSTEINYGYTF
TGTGCCAGCACCTCAACGGAGATTAACTATGGCTACACCTTC
>TRBJ1-1|-|TRBV7-2|-
CASSLQALNTEAFF
TGTGCCAGCAGCCTACAGGCCCTGAACACTGAAGCTTTCTTT
>TRBJ1-6|-|TRBV28|many
CASSFLQGGNSPLHF
TGTGCCAGCAGTTTCCTACAGGGAGGAAATTCACCCCTCCACTTT
>TRBJ2-2|TRBD2|TRBV12-3/TRBV12-4|many
CASGIAGTNTGELFF
TGTGCCAGCGGAATAGCGGGAACGAACACCGGGGAGCTGTTTTTT
>TRBJ2-1|-|TRBV5-6|few
CASSLYSVSYNEQFF
TGTGCCAGCAGCTTGTACAGTGTCTCGTACAATGAGCAGTTCTTC
>TRBJ2-7|TRBD1|TRBV7-9|many
CASSLGTVTYEQYF
TGTGCCAGCAGCCTGGGGACAGTAACCTACGAGCAGTACTTC
>TRBJ2-1|TRBD2|TRBV10-3|many
CATWAGSGSTEQFF
TGTGCCACCTGGGCAGGTAGCGGGAGTACTGAGCAGTTCTTC
>TRBJ2-5|-|TRBV11-1|-
CASSERAAGTQYF
TGTGCCAGCAGCGAACGTGCAGCGGGGACCCAGTACTTC
>TRBJ1-2|-|TRBV29-1|few
CSVAPGRGGYTF
TGCAGCGTTGCCCCGGGGCGAGGGGGCTACACCTTC
>TRBJ1-6|-|TRBV27|few
CASSPVGLGSLNSPLHF
TGTGCCAGCAGTCCCGTGGGGCTCGGCTCCCTTAATTCACCCCTCCACTTT
>TRBJ2-6|-|TRBV28|-
CHLQPNSGCSGANVLTF
TGTCACTTGCAACCCAACAGTGGCTGCTCTGGGGCCAACGTCCTGACTTTC
>TRBJ2-5|-|TRBV6-1|many
CASSTQFHGGETQYF
TGTGCCAGCAGTACTCAGTTTCACGGTGGGGAGACCCAGTACTTC
>TRBJ2-5|TRBD1|TRBV29-1|many
CSVDRGLTQYF
TGCAGCGTGGACAGGGGGCTGACCCAGTACTTC
>TRBJ2-1|TRBD2|TRBV29-1|-
CSVGGLAGVYNEQFF
TGCAGCGTTGGAGGACTAGCGGGAGTCTACAATGAGCAGTTCTTC
>TRBJ1-1|-|TRBV3-1|few
CASSQRENTEAFF
TGTGCCAGCAGCCAGCGGGAGAACACTGAAGCTTTCTTT
>TRBJ2-4|-|TRBV28|-
CASSSPRRAEPGFQYF
TGTGCCAGCAGTTCCCCGCGCAGGGCGGAGCCAGGGTTTCAGTACTTC